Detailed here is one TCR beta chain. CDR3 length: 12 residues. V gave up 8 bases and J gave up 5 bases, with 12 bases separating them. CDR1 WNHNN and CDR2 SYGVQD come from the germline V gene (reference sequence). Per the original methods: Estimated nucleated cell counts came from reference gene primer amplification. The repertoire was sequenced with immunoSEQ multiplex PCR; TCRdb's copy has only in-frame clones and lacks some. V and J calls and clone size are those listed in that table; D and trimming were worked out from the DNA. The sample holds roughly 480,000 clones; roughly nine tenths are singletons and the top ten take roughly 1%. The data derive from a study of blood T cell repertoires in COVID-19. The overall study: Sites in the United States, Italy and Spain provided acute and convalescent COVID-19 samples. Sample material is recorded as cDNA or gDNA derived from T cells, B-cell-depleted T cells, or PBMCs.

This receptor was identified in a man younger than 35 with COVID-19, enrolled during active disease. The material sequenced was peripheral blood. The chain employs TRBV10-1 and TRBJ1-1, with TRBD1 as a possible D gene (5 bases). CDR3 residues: CASSGLGTEAFF. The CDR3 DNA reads TGCGCCAGCTCAGGGCTGGGGACTGAAGCTTTCTTT.